The 19 T cell receptor beta chains given below trace back to one sample, sequenced in a study of blood T cell repertoires in COVID-19 (dated by TCRdb to the early 2020s). The method behind the library was the immunoSEQ multiplex PCR assay. TCRdb mirrors the immuneACCESS table, restricted to in-frame sequences. Some clones are absent from its copies; in checked studies, under half trace to an unresolved V gene, and the reason for the others is unknown. For this sample the table gives 200,000 or so clones, of which around nine tenths were detected only once. The top ten hold around 2.7% of the sample. Sequenced: peripheral blood. These receptors were collected from a man between 60 and 75 years old with acute or convalescent COVID-19.

The rearrangement joins TRBV4-3 to TRBJ2-7, with D perhaps TRBD1 (7 bases). Germline lookup yields CDR1 LGHNA and CDR2 YSLEER. V lost 0 bases and J 4 bases, leaving 13 bases between the germline ends. The length of the CDR3 is 15 residues. CDR3 bases: TGCGCCAGCAGCCAAGAATCGGCAGGGGGGTACGAGCAGTACTTC. Amino acids: CASSQESAGGYEQYF.

This clone was found once. The chain couples TRBV2 to TRBJ1-2; the match to TRBD1 covers 11 bases. The germline V gene has CDR1 SNHLY and CDR2 FYNNEI. V dropped 6 bases and J dropped 6; count of bases not matched to a gene: 6. The CDR3 runs 14 residues. CDR3 amino acids: CASRGGQGADGYTF. CDR3 in DNA: TGTGCCAGCAGGGGAGGACAGGGGGCCGATGGCTACACCTTC.

J is TRBJ2-5 and V is TRBV19; weak D call: TRBD1 (5 bases). The V end lost 4 bases, the J end lost 2 bases, and 14 bases lay between the germline ends. The germline gives CDR1 LNHDA, CDR2 SQIVND (reference sequence). The CDR3 has 15 amino acids. The CDR3 reads CASSTWAGSQETQYF. DNA of the CDR3: TGTGCCAGTAGTACGTGGGCAGGGTCACAAGAGACCCAGTACTTC.

This chain joins TRBV7-3 and TRBJ1-2; D gene unclear. The CDR3 length is 13 residues. Germline V gene lookup returns CDR1 SGHTA and CDR2 FQGTGA. V lost 1 base and J lost 7, with 10 bases in between. The CDR3 sequence is CASSLNPESGYTF. The CDR3 DNA follows: TGTGCCAGCAGCTTAAATCCAGAATCTGGCTACACCTTC.

V is TRBV14 and J is TRBJ1-2; tentatively, D is TRBD1 (6 bases). CDR3 size: 16 residues. Trimming removed 0 bases from V and 3 bases from J, with 14 bases in between. Germline CDR1 is SGHDN and CDR2 is FVKESK. As DNA, the CDR3 is TGTGCCAGCAGCCAAGACACCATACAGGGTTACTATGGCTACACCTTC. Amino acids: CASSQDTIQGYYGYTF.

The CDR3 is CASSLWGVGTSGFTDTQYF. DNA for the CDR3: TGTGCCAGCAGTTTATGGGGGGTAGGGACTAGTGGTTTCACAGATACGCAGTATTTT. The chain employs TRBV28 and TRBJ2-3, with 8 bases identical to TRBD2. This CDR3 comprises 19 residues. Germline assignment: CDR1 MDHEN and CDR2 SYDVKM. V dropped 0 bases and J dropped 2; count of bases not matched to a gene: 13. Full variable domain (rest looked up from reference TRBV28 and TRBJ2-3): DVKVTQSSRYLVKRTGEKVFLECVQDMDHENMFWYRQDPGLGLRLIYFSYDVKMKEKGDIPEGYSVSREKKERFSLILESASTNQTSMYLCASSLWGVGTSGFTDTQYFGPGTRLTVL.

This clone was counted once. The chain combines TRBV21-1 with TRBJ1-5. TRBV21-1 is an annotated pseudogene. The CDR3 spans 16 residues. In nucleotides, the CDR3 is TGTGCCAGCAGCAAAAATGTGGAGGGTGTGAGTCAGCCCCAGCATTTT. Its translation is CASSKNVEGVSQPQHF.

The sample holds a few counts of this clone. The chain uses TRBV11-3 and TRBJ1-1, with D hard to call. Germline V gene lookup returns CDR1 SGHNT and CDR2 YENEEA. The CDR3 is 13 amino acids. Trimming stripped 1 base from V and 1 base from J, with 4 bases between. Here the CDR3 DNA reads TGTGCCAGCAGCTTAGGAGGGAACACTGAAGCTTTCTTT. Translating gives CASSLGGNTEAFF.

The CDR3 nucleotides are TGTGCCAGTAGCCTCCGAGGGAGGTCTGGAAACACCATATATTTT. It specifies CASSLRGRSGNTIYF. V and J are TRBV19 and TRBJ1-3; D uncertain. V lost 6 bases and J 1 base, leaving 13 bases between the germline ends. Looked up from germline, CDR1 is LNHDA and CDR2 is SQIVND (reference sequence). The CDR3 consists of 15 residues.

A word on this clone: At the DNA level, this CDR3 is encoded by other sequences in the same sample as well. The chain employs TRBV6-5 and TRBJ1-2; the D is unclear. Per germline, CDR1 MNHEY and CDR2 SVGAGI. The CDR3 is 13 residues long. With 0 bases removed from V and 8 bases from J, the gap between germline ends came to 10 bases. The CDR3 here is CASSYSLREGYTF. CDR3 DNA: TGTGCCAGCAGTTACTCGCTACGGGAAGGCTACACCTTC.

The rearrangement joins TRBV7-3 to TRBJ1-1, with a possible D match to TRBD1 (5 bases). From germline, CDR1 is SGHTA and CDR2 FQGTGA. There are 16 residues in the CDR3. Trimming pared 2 bases from V and 0 bases from J, leaving 13 bases between. CDR3 loop: CASSLRAGLMNTEAFF. CDR3 in DNA: TGTGCCAGCAGCTTACGGGCAGGGCTCATGAACACTGAAGCTTTCTTT.

V is TRBV27 and J is TRBJ2-7; D might be TRBD2 (5 bases). CDR1 and CDR2 (germline): MNHEY, SMNVEV (reference sequence). CDR3 length: 13 residues. V lost 4 bases and J 0 bases, leaving 7 bases between the germline ends. Here the CDR3 reads CASSSGSSYEQYF. CDR3 in DNA: TGTGCCAGCAGTTCGGGGAGCTCCTACGAGCAGTACTTC.

This chain uses TRBV6-5 with TRBJ1-1, with D hard to call. V lost 7 bases, J lost 4 bases, and 10 bases lay in between. The CDR3 contains 12 residues. Looked up from germline, CDR1 is MNHEY and CDR2 is SVGAGI. The CDR3 reads CASTRMTTEAFF. DNA of the CDR3: TGTGCCAGCACTAGGATGACCACTGAAGCTTTCTTT.

The chain has TRBV5-1 and TRBJ2-7; 7 nucleotides align to TRBD1. The CDR3 loop spans 14 amino acids. V was pared by 3 bases and J by 3 bases, with 6 bases of the junction left unmatched. Per germline, CDR1 SGHRS and CDR2 YFSETQ. CDR3 in DNA: TGCGCCAGCAGCTCTGGACAGGTAGGCTACGAGCAGTACTTC. It codes for CASSSGQVGYEQYF.

V and J are TRBV12-5 and TRBJ2-7, with 12 bases that match TRBD1. The V and J ends lost 0 bases and 3 bases, in that order; junction bases with no gene match: 9. The CDR3 extends over 18 amino acids. Germline-derived CDR1 and CDR2 are LGHNT and FRNRAP. The CDR3 here is CASGLVSGTGGLGYEQYF. The CDR3 DNA reads as TGTGCTAGTGGTTTGGTATCCGGGACAGGGGGCCTAGGCTACGAGCAGTACTTC.

The CDR3 nucleotides are TGTGCCAGCAGTCAAGGACAGACTACTGAAGCTTTCTTT. Its protein is CASSQGQTTEAFF. This chain uses TRBV6-2 or TRBV6-3 with TRBJ1-1; tentative D call: TRBD1 (6 bases). Germline V gene sequence: CDR1 MNHEY, CDR2 SVGEGT. Between the trimmed V and J ends, which lost 5 bases and 5 bases, there was a span of 12 bases. This CDR3 comprises 13 residues.

This clone was recorded once. The gene calls are TRBV12-3 or TRBV12-4 and TRBJ2-7, with 8 nucleotides matching TRBD2. The V segment lost 8 bases and the J segment 5 bases; nucleotides outside the gene matches: 8. This CDR3 is 13 amino acids long. The CDR3 sequence is CASGSGGGHEQYF. The CDR3 DNA is TGTGCCAGCGGAAGCGGGGGAGGCCACGAGCAGTACTTC.

The chain is built from TRBV11-1 and TRBJ2-3; 8 nucleotides align to TRBD2. The CDR3 length is 16 residues. Unmatched junction bases numbered 12, after V lost 5 bases and J lost 5 bases. Germline V gene sequence: CDR1 SGHAT, CDR2 FQDESV (reference sequence). This CDR3 is CASSNDGGGHEDTQYF. CDR3 nucleotides: TGTGCCAGCAGCAATGACGGGGGGGGCCATGAAGATACGCAGTATTTT.

V usage is TRBV7-3 and J usage is TRBJ1-6; TRBD1 matches 7 bases. Unmatched junction bases numbered 10, after V lost 4 bases and J lost 7 bases. Germline CDR1 and CDR2: SGHTA and FQGTGA. The CDR3 totals 16 residues. CDR3 region: CASSSSERGQNSPLHF. CDR3 nucleotide sequence: TGTGCCAGCAGCTCATCCGAAAGGGGGCAGAATTCACCCCTCCACTTT.